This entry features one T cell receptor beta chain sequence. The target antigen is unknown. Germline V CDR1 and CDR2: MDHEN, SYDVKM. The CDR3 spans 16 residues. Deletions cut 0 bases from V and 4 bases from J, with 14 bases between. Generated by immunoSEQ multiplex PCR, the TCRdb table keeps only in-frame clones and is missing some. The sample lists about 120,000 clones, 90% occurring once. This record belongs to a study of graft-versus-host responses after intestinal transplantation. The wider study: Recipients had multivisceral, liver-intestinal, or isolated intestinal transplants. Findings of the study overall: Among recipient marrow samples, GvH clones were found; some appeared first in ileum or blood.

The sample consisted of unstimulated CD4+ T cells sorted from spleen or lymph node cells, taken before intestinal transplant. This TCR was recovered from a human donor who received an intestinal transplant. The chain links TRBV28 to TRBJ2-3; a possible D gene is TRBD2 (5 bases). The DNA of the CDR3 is TGTGCCAGCAGTTTATGGGACTCCCGCCGTGCAGATACGCAGTATTTT. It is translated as CASSLWDSRRADTQYF. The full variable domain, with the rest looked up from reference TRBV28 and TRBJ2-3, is DVKVTQSSRYLVKRTGEKVFLECVQDMDHENMFWYRQDPGLGLRLIYFSYDVKMKEKGDIPEGYSVSREKKERFSLILESASTNQTSMYLCASSLWDSRRADTQYFGPGTRLTVL.